One and the same sample provided the 25 T cell receptor beta chains below, sequenced in a study of shared clonotypes between healthy human individuals (dated by TCRdb to between 2020 and 2021). Libraries were built with the immunoSEQ multiplex PCR assay. The immuneACCESS repertoire file appears here via TCRdb, limited to in-frame rearrangements. These files lack a portion of the clones; in checked studies, under half of the deficit traces to unresolved V genes, and the cause of the others is not known. The sample records 1 million to 1.3 million clones, roughly 74% of which are singletons. Roughly 0.65% of the sample lies in the top ten. The sample consisted of memory CD4+ T cells from PBMCs. According to the study, the label for this sample's cell subset or site signals: CD45RA-negative fraction. The receptors originated from a man younger than 35 in good health. Some clones in this sample may be carry-over from other donors' samples.

The chain is built from TRBV25-1 and TRBJ1-2; D perhaps matches TRBD1 (5 bases). CDR3 size: 15 residues. Germline-derived CDR1 and CDR2 are MGHDK and SYGVNS. Trimming left V 5 bases short and J 2 bases short, with 15 bases between. This chain's CDR3 is CASSPRGRHNYGYTF. CDR3 in DNA: TGTGCCAGCAGTCCCCGGGGCAGGCACAACTATGGCTACACCTTC.

The gene calls are TRBV5-1 and TRBJ2-5, with 9 bases matching TRBD1. Germline V gene data show CDR1 as SGHRS and CDR2 as YFSETQ. After removal of 5 bases from V and 9 bases from J, the junction contained 8 bases not matched to a gene. This CDR3 contains 13 residues. The CDR3: CASRLDRGDAQYF. The CDR3 bases are TGCGCCAGCAGATTAGACAGGGGGGACGCCCAGTACTTC.

The rearrangement joins TRBV5-1 to TRBJ2-5; 15 bases map to TRBD2. Trimming cost V 4 bases and J 1 base; bases outside gene matches: 8. Germline-derived CDR1 and CDR2 are SGHRS and YFSETQ. The CDR3 has 18 residues. The CDR3 loop reads CASSAGGLAGGGQETQYF. The CDR3 region has the DNA TGCGCCAGCAGCGCGGGGGGACTAGCGGGAGGTGGCCAAGAGACCCAGTACTTC.

The chain recombines TRBV5-1 with TRBJ2-1; 7 nucleotides line up with TRBD1. The CDR3 totals 14 residues. The junction had 6 bases not matched to a gene; V was cut back by 4 bases and J by 5 bases. From germline, CDR1 is SGHRS and CDR2 YFSETQ. The CDR3 spells CASSVGTANNEQFF. As DNA, the CDR3 is TGCGCCAGCAGCGTAGGGACAGCAAACAATGAGCAGTTCTTC.

The rearrangement uses TRBV7-9 and TRBJ2-1; 10 bases match TRBD1. V lost 5 bases and J lost 7; bases outside the gene matches: 11. The CDR3 contains 16 residues. Germline lookup yields CDR1 SEHNR and CDR2 FQNEAQ (reference sequence). The CDR3 DNA reads TGTGCCAGCAGCGACCGCCGAGACAGGGGGCGGAATGAGCAGTTCTTC. Translation gives CASSDRRDRGRNEQFF.

This clone came up once. The chain links TRBV4-1 to TRBJ2-3; 8 bases are shared with TRBD2. The length of the CDR3 is 15 residues. Germline CDR1 and CDR2: MGHRA and YSYEKL. Trimming took 3 bases from V and 2 from J; bases not matched to a gene: 4. The chain's CDR3 is CASSHLGGVTDTQYF. The DNA for the CDR3 is TGCGCCAGCAGCCACCTCGGGGGGGTCACAGATACGCAGTATTTT.

The genes are TRBV5-1 and TRBJ1-1; D is undetermined. The CDR3 runs to 16 residues. V gave up 0 bases and J gave up 1 base, with 13 bases separating them. Looked up from germline, CDR1 is SGHRS and CDR2 is YFSETQ. Written as DNA, the CDR3 is TGCGCCAGCAGCTTGGGTGTAGGTGGATCGAACACTGAAGCTTTCTTT. Protein sequence: CASSLGVGGSNTEAFF.

The genes are TRBV4-1 and TRBJ1-6; 11 bases agree with TRBD1. The CDR3 consists of 16 residues. Losses at the gene ends were 3 bases for V and 10 bases for J; bases not matched to a gene: 8. Germline V gene lookup returns CDR1 MGHRA and CDR2 YSYEKL. The CDR3 DNA reads TGCGCCAGCAGCCATATTGGACAGGGGGCAGAGTCACCCCTCCACTTT. Translated, it gives CASSHIGQGAESPLHF.

The chain has TRBV5-1 and TRBJ2-1, with TRBD2 matching over 16 bases. After removal of 4 bases from V and 9 bases from J, the junction contained 10 bases not matched to a gene. The CDR3 spans 17 residues. Germline-derived CDR1 and CDR2 are SGHRS and YFSETQ. The CDR3 DNA follows: TGCGCCAGCAGCCGGGGACTAGCGGGAGGGCCTATCAGTGAGCAGTTCTTC. As protein: CASSRGLAGGPISEQFF.

There are a few counts of this clone. The V gene is TRBV18, the J gene TRBJ1-2; D remains ambiguous. This CDR3 has 15 residues. CDR1 is KGHSH and CDR2 is LQKENI in the germline V gene. Trimming pared 2 bases from V and 4 bases from J, leaving 14 bases between. CDR3 in amino acids: CASSPSAGGLYGYTF. CDR3 nucleotides: TGTGCCAGCTCACCATCGGCGGGTGGGCTCTATGGCTACACCTTC.

V and J are TRBV5-1 and TRBJ1-5, with a tentative D call TRBD1 (6 bases). V gave up 9 bases and J gave up 3 bases, with 19 bases separating them. This CDR3 comprises 15 residues. Germline V lookup: CDR1 SGHRS, CDR2 YFSETQ. This CDR3 reads CANRERGTLNQPQHF. The DNA of the CDR3 is TGCGCCAACAGAGAGAGGGGGACACTCAATCAGCCCCAGCATTTT.

The chain has TRBV15 and TRBJ1-2; D not certain. The CDR3 covers 16 residues. CDR1 LNHNV and CDR2 YYDKDF come from the germline V gene (reference sequence). V lost 2 bases, J lost 8 bases, and 21 bases lay in between. The CDR3 sequence is CATSRWFRDSPSGYTF. CDR3 in DNA: TGTGCCACCAGCAGATGGTTTAGAGACTCCCCATCGGGCTACACCTTC.

V usage is TRBV27 and J usage is TRBJ2-3, with D unresolved. The germline V gene has CDR1 MNHEY and CDR2 SMNVEV (reference sequence). V lost 7 bases and J lost 2, with 13 bases in between. The CDR3 is made up of 14 amino acids. The chain's CDR3 is CASTPWAATDTQYF. The DNA of the CDR3 is TGTGCCAGCACTCCCTGGGCCGCCACAGATACGCAGTATTTT.

This sequence joins TRBV15 and TRBJ2-6, with a tentative D call TRBD2 (6 bases). The CDR3 is 19 amino acids. Trimming stripped 1 base from V and 2 bases from J, with 18 bases between. CDR1 is LNHNV, CDR2 YYDKDF, per germline (reference sequence). CDR3 region: CATSRAWDRSGAGANVLTF. The CDR3 nucleotides read TGTGCCACCAGCAGAGCCTGGGATCGTTCGGGGGCTGGGGCCAACGTCCTGACTTTC.

Remarks on this clone: Since a far larger clone is one base different, this is likely a read error. The V gene is TRBV6-6, the J gene TRBJ2-3; D remains unclear. This CDR3 comprises 12 residues. V lost 5 bases and J 0 bases, leaving 3 bases between the germline ends. Germline V gives CDR1 MNHNY, CDR2 SVGAGI (reference sequence). Here the CDR3 DNA reads TGTGCCAGCAGTGGTAGCACAGATACGCAGTATTTT. Its protein product is CASSGSTDTQYF.

The J gene is TRBJ1-2, the V gene TRBV30, with D possibly matching TRBD1 (6 bases). The CDR3 is made up of 17 amino acids. Between the trimmed V and J ends, which lost 2 bases and 4 bases, there was a span of 23 bases. The germline gives CDR1 GTSNPN, CDR2 SVGIG (reference sequence). CDR3 residues: CAWSQVGNRRGGYGYTF. The CDR3 coding sequence is TGTGCCTGGAGTCAAGTGGGGAACCGCAGGGGAGGCTATGGCTACACCTTC.

The rearrangement joins TRBV11-2 to TRBJ2-3; 8 bases are a match to TRBD1. Per germline, CDR1 SGHAT and CDR2 FQNNGV. The CDR3 contains 14 residues. Germline trimming cut 7 bases from V and 2 bases from J; bases unmatched to any gene: 5. CDR3 sequence: CASTTDRATDTQYF. The CDR3 DNA reads TGTGCCAGCACCACGGACAGGGCCACAGATACGCAGTATTTT.

This sequence joins TRBV6-5 and TRBJ1-2; D perhaps matches TRBD1 (6 bases). This CDR3 is 11 amino acids long. Deletions cut 9 bases from V and 6 bases from J, with 11 bases between. The germline gives CDR1 MNHEY, CDR2 SVGAGI. The CDR3 sequence: CASRQADGYTF. DNA for the CDR3: TGTGCCAGTCGACAGGCCGATGGCTACACCTTC.

The rearrangement joins TRBV4-1 to TRBJ2-5; 8 bases are a match to TRBD2. Germline assignment: CDR1 MGHRA and CDR2 YSYEKL. The CDR3 contains 17 residues. V lost 5 bases and J lost 0; bases outside the gene matches: 11. CDR3 sequence reads: CASSSPGFSGDQETQYF. The DNA of the CDR3 is TGCGCCAGCAGCTCCCCCGGGTTTAGCGGGGACCAAGAGACCCAGTACTTC.

The rearrangement uses TRBV19 and TRBJ2-5; TRBD1 aligns across 9 bases. Per germline, CDR1 LNHDA and CDR2 SQIVND (reference sequence). V was clipped by 7 bases and J by 4 bases; unmatched bases: 10. This CDR3 region has 15 residues. CDR3 nucleotide sequence: TGTGCCAGTACTCCCGGGACAGGGTTTGGAGAGACCCAGTACTTC. Encoded protein: CASTPGTGFGETQYF.

The chain joins TRBV6-5 to TRBJ1-1; no clear D. Trimming removed 0 bases from V and 1 base from J, with 12 bases in between. This CDR3 is 16 amino acids long. Per germline, CDR1 MNHEY and CDR2 SVGAGI. CDR3 DNA sequence: TGTGCCAGCAGTTACTCGAATGGGCCTCCGAACACTGAAGCTTTCTTT. It yields the protein CASSYSNGPPNTEAFF.

J is TRBJ2-3 and V is TRBV5-1; no reliable D call. Germline assignment: CDR1 SGHRS and CDR2 YFSETQ. The CDR3 consists of 14 residues. Trimming took 4 bases from V and 4 from J, leaving 13 bases between them. The CDR3 DNA reads TGCGCCAGCAGCCCCGGCGGCCAGGCAGATACGCAGTATTTT. Translation gives CASSPGGQADTQYF.

Comment on this clone: This sample includes further DNA sequences coding for the same CDR3. This chain joins TRBV6-5 and TRBJ1-1; weak D call: TRBD1 (6 bases). The CDR3 spans 15 residues. CDR1 is MNHEY, CDR2 SVGAGI, per germline. Deletions cut 5 bases from V and 0 bases from J, with 13 bases between. The CDR3 DNA reads TGTGCCAGCAGTCGGAACAGGGATTTGAACACTGAAGCTTTCTTT. Translated: CASSRNRDLNTEAFF.

This clone was recorded once. Other DNA sequences from this sample encode an identical CDR3 as well. This CDR3 reads CSVGRAGETQYF. The CDR3 nucleotides read TGCAGCGTTGGCAGGGCCGGGGAGACCCAGTACTTC. This chain connects TRBV29-1 to TRBJ2-5, with D possibly matching TRBD1 (5 bases). In germline, CDR1 is SQVTM, CDR2 ANQGSEA. The V end lost 4 bases, the J end lost 5 bases, and 11 bases lay between the germline ends. This CDR3 is built from 12 residues. The variable domain in full, completed from reference TRBV29-1 and TRBJ2-5, reads SAVISQKPSRDICQRGTSLTIQCQVDSQVTMMFWYRQQPGQSLTLIATANQGSEATYESGFVIDKFPISRPNLTFSTLTVSNMSPEDSSIYLCSVGRAGETQYFGPGTRLLVL.

The chain uses TRBV28 and TRBJ1-3; D is possibly TRBD1 (5 bases). This CDR3 spans 16 amino acids. V was pared by 2 bases and J by 4 bases, with 15 bases between. CDR1 is MDHEN, CDR2 SYDVKM, per germline. This CDR3 is CASSLNQPGSGNTIYF. CDR3 coding DNA: TGTGCCAGCAGTTTAAACCAGCCAGGGTCCGGAAACACCATATATTTT.